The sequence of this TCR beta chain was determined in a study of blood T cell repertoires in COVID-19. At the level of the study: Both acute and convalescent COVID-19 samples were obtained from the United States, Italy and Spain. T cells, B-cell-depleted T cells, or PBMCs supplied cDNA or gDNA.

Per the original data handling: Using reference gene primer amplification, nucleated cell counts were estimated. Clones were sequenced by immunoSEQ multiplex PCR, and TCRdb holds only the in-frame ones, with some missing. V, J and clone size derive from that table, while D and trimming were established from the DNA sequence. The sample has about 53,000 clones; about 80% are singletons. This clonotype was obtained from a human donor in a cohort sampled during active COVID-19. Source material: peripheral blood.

This CDR3 reads CASSQDRQGNTEAFF. CDR3 nucleotide sequence: TGCGCCAGCAGCCAAGACCGACAGGGCAATACTGAAGCTTTCTTT. V usage is TRBV4-3 and J usage is TRBJ1-1, with TRBD1 matching over 7 bases. Losses at the gene ends were 0 bases for V and 5 bases for J; bases not matched to a gene: 6. The CDR3 covers 15 residues. The germline V gene has CDR1 LGHNA and CDR2 YSLEER.